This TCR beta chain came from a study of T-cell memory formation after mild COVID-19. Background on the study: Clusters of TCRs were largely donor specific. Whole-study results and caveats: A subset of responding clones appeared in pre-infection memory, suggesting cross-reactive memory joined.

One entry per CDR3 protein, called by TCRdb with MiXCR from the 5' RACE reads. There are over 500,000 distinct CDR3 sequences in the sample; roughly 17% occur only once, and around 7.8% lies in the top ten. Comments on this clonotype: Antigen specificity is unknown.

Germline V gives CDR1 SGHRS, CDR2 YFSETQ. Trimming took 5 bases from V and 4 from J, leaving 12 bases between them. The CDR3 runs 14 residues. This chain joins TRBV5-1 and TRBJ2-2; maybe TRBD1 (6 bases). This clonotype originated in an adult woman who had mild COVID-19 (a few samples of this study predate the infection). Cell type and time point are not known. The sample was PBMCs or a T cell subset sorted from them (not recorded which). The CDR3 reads CASSPGDSTGELFF. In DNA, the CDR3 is TGCGCCAGCAGTCCAGGGGATAGCACCGGGGAGCTGTTTTTT.